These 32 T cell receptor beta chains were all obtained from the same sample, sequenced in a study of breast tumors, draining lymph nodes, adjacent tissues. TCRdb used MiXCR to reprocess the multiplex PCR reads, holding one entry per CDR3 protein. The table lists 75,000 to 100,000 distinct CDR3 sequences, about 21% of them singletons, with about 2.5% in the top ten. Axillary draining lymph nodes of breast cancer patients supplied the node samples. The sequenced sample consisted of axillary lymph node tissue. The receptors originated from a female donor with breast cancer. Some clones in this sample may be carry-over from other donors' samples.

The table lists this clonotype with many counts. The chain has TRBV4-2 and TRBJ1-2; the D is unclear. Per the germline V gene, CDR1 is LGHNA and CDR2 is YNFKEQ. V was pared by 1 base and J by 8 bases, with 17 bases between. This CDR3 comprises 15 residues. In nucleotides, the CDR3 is TGTGCCAGCAGCCAAGTGGCCCAGCCTCTAGTGGGCTACACCTTC. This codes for CASSQVAQPLVGYTF.

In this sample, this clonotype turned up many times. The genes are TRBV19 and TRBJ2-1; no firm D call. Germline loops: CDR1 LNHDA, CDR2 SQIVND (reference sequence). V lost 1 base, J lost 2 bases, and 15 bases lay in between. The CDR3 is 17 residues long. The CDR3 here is CASSIVLTASTYNEQFF. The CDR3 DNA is TGTGCCAGTAGTATAGTGCTTACGGCGAGCACCTACAATGAGCAGTTCTTC.

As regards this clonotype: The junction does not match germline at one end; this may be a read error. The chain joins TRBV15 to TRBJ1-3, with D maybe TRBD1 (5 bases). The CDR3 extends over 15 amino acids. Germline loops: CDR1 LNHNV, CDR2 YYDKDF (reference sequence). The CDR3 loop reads CATSRDREPGNAIYF. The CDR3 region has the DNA TGTGCCACCAGCAGAGACAGGGAGCCGGGAAACGCCATATATTTT.

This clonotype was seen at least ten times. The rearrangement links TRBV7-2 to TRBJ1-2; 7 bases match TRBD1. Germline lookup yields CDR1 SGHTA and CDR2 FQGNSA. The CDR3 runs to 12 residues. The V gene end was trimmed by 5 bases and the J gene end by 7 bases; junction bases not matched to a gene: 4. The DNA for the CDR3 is TGTGCCAGCAGCCTCGACAGGGCTGGCTACACCTTC. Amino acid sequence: CASSLDRAGYTF.

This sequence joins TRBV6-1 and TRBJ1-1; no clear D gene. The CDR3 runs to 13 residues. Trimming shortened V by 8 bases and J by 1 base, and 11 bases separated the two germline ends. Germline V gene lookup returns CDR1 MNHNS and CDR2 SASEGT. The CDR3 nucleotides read TGTGCCAGCCGAATTTATACGAACACTGAAGCTTTCTTT. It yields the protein CASRIYTNTEAFF.

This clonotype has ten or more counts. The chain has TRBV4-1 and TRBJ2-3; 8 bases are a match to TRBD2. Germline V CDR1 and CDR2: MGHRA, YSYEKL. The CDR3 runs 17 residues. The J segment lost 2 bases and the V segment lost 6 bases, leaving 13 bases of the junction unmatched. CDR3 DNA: TGCGCCAGCAGTCAACGCCACCGAGCGGGAGTCACAGATACGCAGTATTTT. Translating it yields CASSQRHRAGVTDTQYF.

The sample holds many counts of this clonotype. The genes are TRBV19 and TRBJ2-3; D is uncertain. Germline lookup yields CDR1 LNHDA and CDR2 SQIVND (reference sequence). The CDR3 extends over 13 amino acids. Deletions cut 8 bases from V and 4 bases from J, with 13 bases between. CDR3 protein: CASGGDWADTQYF. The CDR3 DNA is TGTGCCAGTGGTGGGGATTGGGCAGATACGCAGTATTTT.

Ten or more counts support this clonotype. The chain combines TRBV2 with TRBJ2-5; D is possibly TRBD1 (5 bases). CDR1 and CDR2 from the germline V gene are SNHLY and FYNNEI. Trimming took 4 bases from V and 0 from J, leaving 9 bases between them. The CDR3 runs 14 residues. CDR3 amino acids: CASSGQGYQETQYF. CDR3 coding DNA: TGTGCCAGCAGTGGGCAGGGTTACCAAGAGACCCAGTACTTC.

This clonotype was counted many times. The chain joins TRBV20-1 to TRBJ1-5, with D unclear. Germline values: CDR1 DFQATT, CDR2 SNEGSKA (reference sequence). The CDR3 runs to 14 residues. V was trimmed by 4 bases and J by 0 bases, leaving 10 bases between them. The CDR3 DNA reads TGCAGTGCTAAGCCCTCTTATAGCAATCAGCCCCAGCATTTT. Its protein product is CSAKPSYSNQPQHF.

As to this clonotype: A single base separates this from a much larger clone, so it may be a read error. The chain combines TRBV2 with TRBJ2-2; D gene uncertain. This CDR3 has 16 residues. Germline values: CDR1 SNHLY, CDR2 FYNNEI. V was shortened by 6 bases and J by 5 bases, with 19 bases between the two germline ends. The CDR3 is CASRISVYSSTGELFF. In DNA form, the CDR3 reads TGTGCCAGCAGGATCTCGGTCTACTCTTCTACCGGGGAGCTGTTTTTT.

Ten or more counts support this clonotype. CDR3 DNA sequence: TGTGCCAGCAGTGACGGTCCCTACGAGCAGTACTTC. Protein sequence: CASSDGPYEQYF. The V call is TRBV6-1, the J call TRBJ2-7; D ambiguous. Germline CDR1 and CDR2: MNHNS and SASEGT. Trimming cost V 3 bases and J 2 bases, with 5 bases left between them. The CDR3 contains 12 residues.

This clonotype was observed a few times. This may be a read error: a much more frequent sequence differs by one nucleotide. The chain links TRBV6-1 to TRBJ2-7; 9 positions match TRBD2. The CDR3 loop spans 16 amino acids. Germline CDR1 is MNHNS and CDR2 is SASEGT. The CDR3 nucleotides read TGTGCCAGCAGTTCGTCTAGCGGGACGTCCCCGGGCGAGCGGTACTTC. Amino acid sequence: CASSSSSGTSPGERYF.

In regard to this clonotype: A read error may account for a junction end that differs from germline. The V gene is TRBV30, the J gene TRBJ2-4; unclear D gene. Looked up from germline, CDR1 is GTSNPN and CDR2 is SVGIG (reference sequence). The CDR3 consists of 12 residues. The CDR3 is CACQLAKNTQYF. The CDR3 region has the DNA TGTGCCTGCCAATTAGCCAAAAACACTCAGTACTTC.

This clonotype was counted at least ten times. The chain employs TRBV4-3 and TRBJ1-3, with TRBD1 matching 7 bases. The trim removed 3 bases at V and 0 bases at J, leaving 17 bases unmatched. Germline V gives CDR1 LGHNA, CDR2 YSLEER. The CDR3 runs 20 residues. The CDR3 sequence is CASSHPKDTGESSSGNTIYF. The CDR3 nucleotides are TGCGCCAGCAGCCACCCAAAAGATACAGGGGAGAGCTCCTCTGGAAACACCATATATTTT.

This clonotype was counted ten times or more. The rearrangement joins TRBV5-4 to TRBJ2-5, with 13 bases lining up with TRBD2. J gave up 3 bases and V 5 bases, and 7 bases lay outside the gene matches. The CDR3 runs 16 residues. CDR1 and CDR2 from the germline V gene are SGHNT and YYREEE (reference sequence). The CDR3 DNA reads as TGTGCCAGCAGGGGGGGAGGACTAGCGGGAGAAGAGACCCAGTACTTC. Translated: CASRGGGLAGEETQYF.

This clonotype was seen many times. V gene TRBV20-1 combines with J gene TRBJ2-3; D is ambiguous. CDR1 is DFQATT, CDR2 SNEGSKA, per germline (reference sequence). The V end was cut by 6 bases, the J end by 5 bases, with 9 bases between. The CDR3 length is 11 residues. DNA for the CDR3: TGCAGTGCCGTCCTCATAGATACGCAGTATTTT. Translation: CSAVLIDTQYF.

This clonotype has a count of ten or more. CDR3 nucleotides: TGTGCCACCTGGAGGGCTAACTCCTACAATGAGCAGTTCTTC. It specifies CATWRANSYNEQFF. J is TRBJ2-1 and V is TRBV6-2 or TRBV6-3; a possible D gene is TRBD2 (6 bases). The V end was cut by 10 bases, the J end by 0 bases, with 13 bases between. This CDR3 is 14 amino acids long. The germline V gene has CDR1 MNHEY and CDR2 SVGEGT.

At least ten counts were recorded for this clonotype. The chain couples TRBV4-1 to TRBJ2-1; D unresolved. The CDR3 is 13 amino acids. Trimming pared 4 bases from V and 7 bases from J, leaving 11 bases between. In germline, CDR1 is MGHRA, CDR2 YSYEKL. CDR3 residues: CASSRLLGNEQFF. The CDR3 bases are TGCGCCAGCAGCCGACTCCTGGGAAATGAGCAGTTCTTC.

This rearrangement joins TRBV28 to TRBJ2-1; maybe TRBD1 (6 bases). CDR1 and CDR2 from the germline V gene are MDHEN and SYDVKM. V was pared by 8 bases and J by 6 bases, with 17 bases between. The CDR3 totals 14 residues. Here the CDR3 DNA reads TGTGCCAGCCGTTCAAGGCGAGGGGGCAATGAGCAGTTCTTC. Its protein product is CASRSRRGGNEQFF.

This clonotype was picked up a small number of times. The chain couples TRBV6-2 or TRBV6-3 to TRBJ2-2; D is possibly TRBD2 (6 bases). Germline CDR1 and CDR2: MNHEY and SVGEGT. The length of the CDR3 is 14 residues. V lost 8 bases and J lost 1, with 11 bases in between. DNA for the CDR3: TGTGCCAGCTCGACTAGGGGGAACACCGGGGAGCTGTTTTTT. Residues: CASSTRGNTGELFF.

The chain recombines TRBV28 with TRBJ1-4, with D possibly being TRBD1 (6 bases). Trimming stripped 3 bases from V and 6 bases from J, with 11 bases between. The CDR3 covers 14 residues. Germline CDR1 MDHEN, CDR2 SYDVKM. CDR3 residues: CASSFGGLDEKLFF. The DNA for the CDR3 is TGTGCCAGCAGTTTTGGGGGGCTGGATGAAAAACTGTTTTTT.

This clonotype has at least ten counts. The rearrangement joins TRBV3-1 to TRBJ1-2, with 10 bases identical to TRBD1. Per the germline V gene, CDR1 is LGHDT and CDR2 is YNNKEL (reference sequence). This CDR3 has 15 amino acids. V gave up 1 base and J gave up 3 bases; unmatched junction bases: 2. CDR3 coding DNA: TGTGCCAGCAGCCAAGGGGGACAGGGGTACTATGGCTACACCTTC. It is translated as CASSQGGQGYYGYTF.

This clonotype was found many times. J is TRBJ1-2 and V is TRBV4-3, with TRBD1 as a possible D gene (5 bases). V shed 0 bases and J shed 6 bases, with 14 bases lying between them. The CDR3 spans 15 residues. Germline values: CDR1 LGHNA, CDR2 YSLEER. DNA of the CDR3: TGCGCCAGCAGCCAAGATCCGGTCCTGGGGGATGGCTACACCTTC. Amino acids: CASSQDPVLGDGYTF.

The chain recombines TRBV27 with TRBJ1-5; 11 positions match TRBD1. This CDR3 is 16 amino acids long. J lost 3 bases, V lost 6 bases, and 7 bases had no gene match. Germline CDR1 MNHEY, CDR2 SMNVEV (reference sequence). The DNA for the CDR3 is TGTGCCAGCAGCGGGACAGGGGGAGTCAACAATCAGCCCCAGCATTTT. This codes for CASSGTGGVNNQPQHF.

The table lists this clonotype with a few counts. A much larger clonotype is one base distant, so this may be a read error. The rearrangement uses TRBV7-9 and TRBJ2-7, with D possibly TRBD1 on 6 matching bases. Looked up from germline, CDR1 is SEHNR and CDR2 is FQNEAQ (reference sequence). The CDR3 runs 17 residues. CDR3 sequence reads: CASSPQGPHTYAYEQHF. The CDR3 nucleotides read TGTGCCAGCAGCCCACAGGGACCTCATACGTACGCCTACGAGCAGCACTTC. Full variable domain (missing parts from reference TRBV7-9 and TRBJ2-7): DTGVSQNPRHKITKRGQNVTFRCDPISEHNRLYWYRQTLGQGPEFLTYFQNEAQLEKSRLLSDRFSAERPKGSFSTLEIQRTEQGDSAMYLCASSPQGPHTYAYEQHFGPGTRLTVT.

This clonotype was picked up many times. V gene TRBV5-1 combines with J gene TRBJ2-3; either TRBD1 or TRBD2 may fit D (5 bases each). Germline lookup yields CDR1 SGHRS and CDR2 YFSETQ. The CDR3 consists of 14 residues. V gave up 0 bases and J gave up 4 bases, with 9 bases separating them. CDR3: CASSLASGPDTQYF. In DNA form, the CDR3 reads TGCGCCAGCAGCTTGGCTTCGGGGCCAGATACGCAGTATTTT. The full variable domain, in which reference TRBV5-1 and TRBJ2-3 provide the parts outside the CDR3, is KAGVTQTPRYLIKTRGQQVTLSCSPISGHRSVSWYQQTPGQGLQFLFEYFSETQRNKGNFPGRFSGRQFSNSRSEMNVSTLELGDSALYLCASSLASGPDTQYFGPGTRLTVL.

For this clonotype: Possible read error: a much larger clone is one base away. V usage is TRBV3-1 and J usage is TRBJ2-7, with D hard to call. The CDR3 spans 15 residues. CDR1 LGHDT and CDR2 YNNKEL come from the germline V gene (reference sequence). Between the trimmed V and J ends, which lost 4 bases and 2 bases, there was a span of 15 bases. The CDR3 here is CASSPSAAGAYEQYF. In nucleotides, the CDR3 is TGTGCCAGCAGCCCCTCAGCCGCAGGCGCCTACGAGCAGTACTTC.

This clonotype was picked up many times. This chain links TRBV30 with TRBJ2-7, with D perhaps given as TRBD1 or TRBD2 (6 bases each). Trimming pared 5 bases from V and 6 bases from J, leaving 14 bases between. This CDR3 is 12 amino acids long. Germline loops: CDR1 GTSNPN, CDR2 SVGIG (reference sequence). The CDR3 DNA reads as TGTGCCTGGGGGAGAAGGGGGGCCGAGCAGTACTTC. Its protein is CAWGRRGAEQYF.

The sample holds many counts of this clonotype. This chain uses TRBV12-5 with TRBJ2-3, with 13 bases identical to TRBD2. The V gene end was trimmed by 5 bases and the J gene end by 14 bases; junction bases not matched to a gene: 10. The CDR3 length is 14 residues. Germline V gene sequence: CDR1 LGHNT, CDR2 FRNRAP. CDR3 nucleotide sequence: TGTGCTAGTGGTATAACCGGGACTAGCGGGATAAGGTATTTT. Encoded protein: CASGITGTSGIRYF.

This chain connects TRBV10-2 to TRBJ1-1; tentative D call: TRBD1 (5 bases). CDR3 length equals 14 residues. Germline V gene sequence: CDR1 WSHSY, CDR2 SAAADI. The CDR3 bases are TGCGTCAGTGGGGACGTCCAGGGGAACACTGAAGCTTTCTTT. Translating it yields CVSGDVQGNTEAFF.

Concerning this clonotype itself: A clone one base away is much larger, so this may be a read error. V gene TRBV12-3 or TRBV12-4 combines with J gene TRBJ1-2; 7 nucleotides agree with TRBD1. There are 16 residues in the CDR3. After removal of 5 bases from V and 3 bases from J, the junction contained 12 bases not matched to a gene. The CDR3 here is CASSIRPDRSHYGYTF. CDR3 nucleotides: TGTGCCAGCAGTATCCGACCGGACAGGTCACACTATGGCTACACCTTC.

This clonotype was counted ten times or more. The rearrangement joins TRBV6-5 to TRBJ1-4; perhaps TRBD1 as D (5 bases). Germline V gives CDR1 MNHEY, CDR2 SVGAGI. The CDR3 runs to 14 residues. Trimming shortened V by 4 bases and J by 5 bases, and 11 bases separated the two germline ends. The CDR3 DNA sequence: TGTGCCAGCAGTTCCTCCGGGACCAATGAAAAACTGTTTTTT. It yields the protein CASSSSGTNEKLFF.